The source of this TCR beta chain is a study of CD8+ T cells in alopecia areata. About the research overall: Percent of scalp involved defined treated patients' severity scores. Regarding the study as a whole: Persistence during tofacitinib was seen for many expanded lesional clones in scalp and blood. Scalp specimens additionally yield sequences from normal skin's resident alphabeta T cells.

Worth noting for this clone: Antigen unknown.

With V trimmed by 0 bases and J by 7 bases, 6 bases remained unmatched. CDR1 is SGHRS, CDR2 YFSETQ, per germline. The CDR3 is 15 residues long. Extracted RNA was reverse transcribed, and the resulting cDNA served as sequencing template. Sequencing used immunoSEQ multiplex PCR; TCRdb keeps in-frame clones, though not all of them. The sample records about 160,000 clones, roughly 60% being singletons. Documented treatment: oral pan-JAK inhibitor, 5-10 mg twice daily. Individuals with alopecia areata gave both lesional scalp punch biopsies and peripheral blood for collection. The sequence was obtained from a human donor with alopecia areata. The specimen was CD4+ T cells sorted from blood, collected at week 24, from a patient treated with tofacitinib. The genes are TRBV5-1 and TRBJ2-1; TRBD2 matches 8 bases. The DNA of the CDR3 is TGCGCCAGCAGCTTGGAGCGGGGGTTGTGGAATGAGCAGTTCTTC. Translation: CASSLERGLWNEQFF. Filled out from reference TRBV5-1 and TRBJ2-1, the complete variable domain reads KAGVTQTPRYLIKTRGQQVTLSCSPISGHRSVSWYQQTPGQGLQFLFEYFSETQRNKGNFPGRFSGRQFSNSRSEMNVSTLELGDSALYLCASSLERGLWNEQFFGPGTRLTVL.